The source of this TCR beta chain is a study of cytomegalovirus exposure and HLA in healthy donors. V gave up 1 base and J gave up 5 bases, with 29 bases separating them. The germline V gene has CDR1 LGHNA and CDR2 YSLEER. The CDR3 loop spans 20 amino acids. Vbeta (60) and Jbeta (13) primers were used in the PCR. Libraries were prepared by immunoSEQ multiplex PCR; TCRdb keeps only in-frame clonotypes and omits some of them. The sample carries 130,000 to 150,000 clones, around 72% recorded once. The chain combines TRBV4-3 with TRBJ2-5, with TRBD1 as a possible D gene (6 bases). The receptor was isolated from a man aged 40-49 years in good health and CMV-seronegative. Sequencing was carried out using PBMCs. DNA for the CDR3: TGCGCCAGCAGCCAAGGCTTGCTATACCGCCACAGGGTGCAAGGGGAGACCCAGTACTTC. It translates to CASSQGLLYRHRVQGETQYF.